The 31 T cell receptor beta chains below come from one sample, sequenced in a study of human T cells and chemical hapten exposure. Indicated time point: healthy volunteer bleed at 6 weeks. From whole blood left unfractionated, total RNA was extracted. Each CDR3 protein is one row after TCRdb ran MiXCR on the RACE reads. The repertoire holds about 34,000 distinct CDR3 sequences, less than 5.5% seen once, with 13% in the top ten. What was sequenced was whole blood. The source of these receptors is a human donor in good health. Some clones in this sample may be carry-over from other donors' samples.

Remarks on this clonotype: It may be a read error: a sequence one base away is much more abundant. This rearrangement joins TRBV2 to TRBJ1-2, with D possibly being TRBD1 (6 bases). The CDR3 is 13 residues long. CDR1 SNHLY and CDR2 FYNNEI come from the germline V gene. CDR3 sequence: CVSMTRTAYGYTF. The CDR3 region has the DNA TGTGTCAGCATGACTAGGACAGCCTATGGCTACACCTTC.

To note about this clonotype: The junction and the germline gene differ at one end; a read error may be behind it. The CDR3 here is CSARLTGGDQPRHF. The CDR3 region has the DNA TGCAGTGCTAGGCTAACAGGGGGTGATCAGCCCCGGCATTTT. The rearrangement links TRBV20-1 to TRBJ1-5; TRBD1 matches 8 bases. This CDR3 is built from 14 residues. Germline values: CDR1 DFQATT, CDR2 SNEGSKA (reference sequence).

There are many counts of this clonotype. This chain uses TRBV5-6 with TRBJ1-5; D is ambiguous. The CDR3 has 17 amino acids. Germline CDR1 SGHDT, CDR2 YYEEEE. V lost 1 base, J lost 2 bases, and 16 bases lay in between. CDR3 sequence reads: CASSLRIGNLGNQPQHF. CDR3 coding DNA: TGTGCCAGCAGCTTGAGGATCGGCAACCTTGGCAATCAGCCCCAGCATTTT.

This clonotype was seen at least ten times. The chain is built from TRBV7-2 and TRBJ2-4; no definite D call. Germline CDR1 reads SGHTA; CDR2 reads FQGNSA. Trimming cost V 5 bases and J 8 bases, with 10 bases left between them. CDR3 size: 12 residues. The CDR3 nucleotides read TGTGCCAGCAGCGCAACGGACCACATTCAGTACTTC. As protein: CASSATDHIQYF.

This clonotype was seen only a few times. The V call is TRBV6-5, the J call TRBJ1-2; 8 nucleotides align to TRBD1. The V gene's germline CDR1 is MNHEY and CDR2 SVGAGI. The CDR3 consists of 14 residues. Trimming took 6 bases from V and 4 from J; bases not matched to a gene: 7. The CDR3 nucleotides are TGTGCCAGCAGGCCTAACAGGGGGGTCTATGGCTACACCTTC. It is translated as CASRPNRGVYGYTF.

This clonotype was seen ten or more times. The chain employs TRBV27 and TRBJ1-6; 8 nucleotides agree with TRBD1. After removal of 3 bases from V and 7 bases from J, the junction contained 14 bases not matched to a gene. Per germline, CDR1 MNHEY and CDR2 SMNVEV (reference sequence). This CDR3 is 18 amino acids long. CDR3 loop: CASSFSIQGTGTNSPLHF. The CDR3 DNA follows: TGTGCCAGCAGTTTCTCGATACAAGGGACAGGCACGAATTCACCCCTCCACTTT.

This clonotype has ten or more counts. V usage is TRBV29-1 and J usage is TRBJ1-1, with D tentatively TRBD1 (6 bases). Trimming pared 4 bases from V and 4 bases from J, leaving 22 bases between. The length of the CDR3 is 16 residues. The V gene's germline CDR1 is SQVTM and CDR2 ANQGSEA. CDR3 amino acids: CSVAEATGRRTTEAFF. In nucleotides, the CDR3 is TGCAGCGTTGCCGAAGCAACAGGGAGGAGGACCACTGAAGCTTTCTTT.

This clonotype was detected ten times or more. This sequence joins TRBV29-1 and TRBJ2-2, with TRBD2 matching 10 bases. The CDR3 has 14 amino acids. V lost 5 bases, J lost 7 bases, and 7 bases stayed unmatched. Germline V CDR1 and CDR2: SQVTM, ANQGSEA. The chain's CDR3 is CSVTPSGGGGELFF. The CDR3 nucleotides read TGCAGCGTTACTCCGAGCGGGGGGGGCGGGGAGCTGTTTTTT.

At least ten counts were recorded for this clonotype. The CDR3 sequence: CSAREQANTVEQFF. The CDR3 DNA follows: TGCAGTGCTAGAGAGCAAGCAAACACGGTTGAGCAGTTCTTC. The chain couples TRBV20-1 to TRBJ2-1; D uncertain. Trimming removed 0 bases from V and 9 bases from J, with 15 bases in between. The CDR3 consists of 14 residues. Germline CDR1 and CDR2: DFQATT and SNEGSKA (reference sequence).

At least ten counts were recorded for this clonotype. This chain uses TRBV10-2 with TRBJ1-1, with a possible D match to TRBD1 (5 bases). Germline values: CDR1 WSHSY, CDR2 SAAADI. This CDR3 comprises 12 residues. V was pared by 8 bases and J by 2 bases, with 9 bases between. The CDR3 is CASLTGNTEAFF. The CDR3 coding sequence is TGCGCCAGCCTCACAGGCAACACTGAAGCTTTCTTT.

This clonotype was seen ten or more times. The genes are TRBV20-1 and TRBJ2-2; tentatively, D is TRBD1 (6 bases). CDR1 and CDR2 (germline): DFQATT, SNEGSKA (reference sequence). The CDR3 consists of 16 residues. Trimming took off 0 bases at V and 5 bases at J, with 16 bases between the two ends. CDR3 protein: CSARDSGQGLTGELFF. The CDR3 bases are TGCAGTGCTAGAGATTCCGGGCAGGGGCTAACCGGGGAGCTGTTTTTT.

This clonotype was counted at least ten times. The V and J genes are TRBV3-1 and TRBJ2-2; D may be TRBD2 (5 bases). The CDR3 sequence is 16 residues long. Germline V gives CDR1 LGHDT, CDR2 YNNKEL (reference sequence). V shed 5 bases and J shed 1 base, with 14 bases lying between them. The CDR3 sequence: CASSLRTGKNTGELFF. Written as DNA, the CDR3 is TGTGCCAGCAGCTTGCGGACGGGAAAGAACACCGGGGAGCTGTTTTTT.

In this sample, this clonotype turned up once. A junction end diverges from the germline sequence, so it may reflect a read error. The chain carries TRBV10-3 and TRBJ2-5; D remains ambiguous. The germline CDR1 and CDR2 sequences are ENHRY and SYGVKD. The CDR3 has 12 residues. The CDR3 nucleotides read TGTGCCATCTCGGCAGTCCAAGAGAACCAGTACTTC. Its protein is CAISAVQENQYF.

At least ten counts were recorded for this clonotype. The chain couples TRBV12-3 or TRBV12-4 to TRBJ1-1; the D gene is possibly TRBD1 (5 bases). Trimming shortened V by 5 bases and J by 5 bases, and 15 bases separated the two germline ends. The CDR3 totals 14 residues. CDR3 bases: TGTGCCAGCAGTCACTCAGGGATGACAACTGAAGCTTTCTTT. Translating it yields CASSHSGMTTEAFF.

This clonotype was seen at least ten times. The CDR3 loop reads CSVEGPGQLEAFF. CDR3 coding DNA: TGCAGCGTTGAGGGACCCGGACAGCTTGAAGCTTTCTTT. The chain is built from TRBV29-1 and TRBJ1-1; D perhaps matches TRBD1 (6 bases). V lost 3 bases and J lost 7, with 15 bases in between. Germline CDR1 SQVTM, CDR2 ANQGSEA. This CDR3 region has 13 residues.

This clonotype was seen at least ten times. The chain joins TRBV7-9 to TRBJ2-6, with 10 bases that match TRBD2. CDR1 SEHNR and CDR2 FQNEAQ come from the germline V gene (reference sequence). This CDR3 spans 19 amino acids. V was clipped by 4 bases and J by 2 bases; unmatched bases: 11. Written as DNA, the CDR3 is TGTGCCAGCAGCTCATTACGGGGACTAGCGCTCCCTGGGGCCAACGTCCTGACTTTC. It codes for CASSSLRGLALPGANVLTF.

Judged by abundance, this clonotype is medium-sized. The chain carries TRBV6-1 and TRBJ1-6; D ambiguous. This CDR3 spans 14 amino acids. Germline CDR1 and CDR2: MNHNS and SASEGT. V was cut by 5 bases and J by 5 bases, with 10 bases left in between. The CDR3, as DNA: TGTGCCAGCAGTCGGCAGGCCAATAATTCACCCCTCCACTTT. Its protein product is CASSRQANNSPLHF.

This clonotype appeared once. A much larger clone sits a single nucleotide away, making a read error possible. CDR3 nucleotides: TGCACCAGCAGCTGGGACGGAAGGGACAATTCACCCCTCCACTTT. It is translated as CTSSWDGRDNSPLHF. V is TRBV5-1 and J is TRBJ1-6; weak D call: TRBD1 (5 bases). Germline V lookup: CDR1 SGHRS, CDR2 YFSETQ. There are 15 residues in the CDR3.

Ten or more counts support this clonotype. J is TRBJ2-5 and V is TRBV27; 7 bases fit TRBD1. The V and J ends lost 6 bases and 2 bases, in that order; junction bases with no gene match: 3. CDR3 length equals 13 residues. The germline CDR1 and CDR2 sequences are MNHEY and SMNVEV (reference sequence). The CDR3 protein is CASSRDSQETQYF. The DNA for the CDR3 is TGTGCCAGCAGCAGGGACAGTCAAGAGACCCAGTACTTC.

This clonotype was counted ten times or more. The chain couples TRBV4-3 to TRBJ2-1; weak D call: TRBD2 (7 bases). Germline values: CDR1 LGHNA, CDR2 YSLEER. V was cut by 3 bases and J by 12 bases, with 15 bases left in between. The CDR3 totals 13 residues. CDR3 sequence reads: CASSHEGGRVQFF. CDR3 sequence (DNA): TGCGCCAGCAGCCATGAGGGGGGGCGTGTGCAGTTCTTC.

At least ten counts were recorded for this clonotype. The gene calls are TRBV5-6 and TRBJ2-5; D is unresolved. The CDR3 consists of 16 residues. The V gene lost 0 bases and the J gene lost 2 bases, with 14 bases spanning the gap. Germline loops: CDR1 SGHDT, CDR2 YYEEEE. CDR3 residues: CASSLGAHSSQETQYF. In nucleotides, the CDR3 is TGTGCCAGCAGCTTGGGGGCCCACAGCTCACAAGAGACCCAGTACTTC.

The table lists this clonotype with many counts. The genes are TRBV7-9 and TRBJ1-1, with D unclear. The germline V and J ends were trimmed by 2 bases and 1 base, with 8 bases remaining between them. This CDR3 region has 14 residues. Germline V lookup: CDR1 SEHNR, CDR2 FQNEAQ (reference sequence). CDR3: CASSLQASNTEAFF. The CDR3 DNA sequence: TGTGCCAGCAGCTTACAGGCTTCGAACACTGAAGCTTTCTTT.

The chain uses TRBV29-1 and TRBJ2-7; D perhaps matches TRBD2 (7 bases). V was clipped by 6 bases and J by 4 bases, with 19 bases between them. Germline values: CDR1 SQVTM, CDR2 ANQGSEA. The CDR3 contains 14 residues. DNA of the CDR3: TGCAGCGTCTCCCCGGCGGGGGCTAGATACGAGCAGTACTTC. The encoded protein is CSVSPAGARYEQYF.

This clonotype has at least ten counts. This chain connects TRBV4-2 to TRBJ1-2, with 12 bases aligning to TRBD1. The CDR3 is 16 residues long. Germline assignment: CDR1 LGHNA and CDR2 YNFKEQ. V lost 4 bases to trimming and J lost 3 bases; unmatched junction nucleotides: 6. The CDR3 DNA reads TGTGCCAGCAGCCTCGGGACAGGGGGCGATCACTATGGCTACACCTTC. Translation: CASSLGTGGDHYGYTF.

Comment on this clonotype: A much bigger clone sits one base away, suggesting this may be a read error. The rearrangement uses TRBV12-3 or TRBV12-4 and TRBJ1-1; D is unresolved. The CDR3 extends over 12 amino acids. Trimming stripped 1 base from V and 6 bases from J, with 6 bases between. The CDR3 region is CASSLEGSEAFF. As DNA, the CDR3 is TGTGCCAGCAGTTTAGAAGGGTCTGAAGCTTTCTTT.

This clonotype was seen ten or more times. The rearrangement uses TRBV20-1 and TRBJ2-1; D is uncertain. The V end lost 3 bases, the J end lost 5 bases, and 11 bases lay between the germline ends. Germline CDR1 DFQATT, CDR2 SNEGSKA (reference sequence). The CDR3 is 13 residues long. CDR3 coding DNA: TGCAGTGCTAGGTACTATTCCCACAATGAGCAGTTCTTC. This translates into CSARYYSHNEQFF.

There are many counts of this clonotype. This chain connects TRBV28 to TRBJ2-1; D is unclear. Trimming left V 7 bases short and J 9 bases short, with 19 bases between. Germline loops: CDR1 MDHEN, CDR2 SYDVKM. The CDR3 is 14 amino acids. CDR3 loop: CASNPPSGRTEQFF. In DNA, the CDR3 is TGTGCCAGCAATCCGCCTTCAGGTCGGACTGAGCAGTTCTTC.

This clonotype was recorded at least ten times. V is TRBV2 and J is TRBJ1-1, with a tentative D call TRBD1 (5 bases). Between the trimmed V and J ends, which lost 2 bases and 3 bases, there was a span of 7 bases. Per the germline V gene, CDR1 is SNHLY and CDR2 is FYNNEI. The CDR3 extends over 13 amino acids. CDR3 amino acids: CASSELRDTEAFF. The CDR3 region has the DNA TGTGCCAGCAGTGAACTCAGGGACACTGAAGCTTTCTTT. The full variable domain, completed using reference TRBV2 and TRBJ1-1, is EPEVTQTPSHQVTQMGQEVILRCVPISNHLYFYWYRQILGQKVEFLVSFYNNEISEKSEIFDDQFSVERPDGSNFTLKIRSTKLEDSAMYFCASSELRDTEAFFGQGTRLTVV.

This clonotype was observed many times. The chain recombines TRBV6-6 with TRBJ2-3, with a tentative D call TRBD2 (5 bases). Trimming removed 7 bases at V and 0 bases at J, with 8 bases between. The CDR3 totals 13 residues. CDR1 is MNHNY, CDR2 SVGAGI, per germline (reference sequence). CDR3 loop: CASTRGSTDTQYF. The CDR3 coding sequence is TGTGCCAGCACTCGGGGTAGCACAGATACGCAGTATTTT.

This clonotype was seen a handful of times. The chain recombines TRBV7-2 with TRBJ1-5; D remains ambiguous. This CDR3 has 14 residues. V was cut by 5 bases and J by 2 bases, with 10 bases left in between. CDR1 and CDR2 (germline): SGHTA, FQGNSA. The CDR3 coding sequence is TGTGCCAGCAGCCAAGGGCATGGCAATCAGCCCCAGCATTTT. This codes for CASSQGHGNQPQHF.

This clonotype appeared many times. The chain couples TRBV12-3 or TRBV12-4 to TRBJ1-5; no reliable D call. Trimming removed 3 bases from V and 4 bases from J, with 13 bases in between. The length of the CDR3 is 15 residues. For the CDR3, the DNA is TGTGCCAGCAGTTTTGGACTCAGAGGGAATCAGCCCCAGCATTTT. Protein product: CASSFGLRGNQPQHF.